This TCR beta chain was obtained from a study of blood T cell repertoires in COVID-19. As for the study in general: Specimens from acute and convalescent COVID-19 originated in the United States, Italy and Spain. The analysed material was cDNA or gDNA that came from T cells, B-cell-depleted T cells, or PBMCs.

The CDR3 extends over 13 amino acids. The germline V and J ends were trimmed by 2 bases and 10 bases, with 12 bases remaining between them. Germline V lookup: CDR1 MNHNS, CDR2 SASEGT. Sequencing used immunoSEQ multiplex PCR; TCRdb keeps in-frame clones, though not all of them. The table records 75,000 to 80,000 clones, about 85% of them present only once. While infection was still active, Seattle patients were enrolled and then followed longitudinally. The chain couples TRBV6-1 to TRBJ2-1; D is undetermined. Sequenced: peripheral blood. This clonotype originated in a man aged 55-75 years with COVID-19, enrolled during active disease. CDR3 bases: TGTGCCAGCAGTGAAACTGGAAGACAAGAGCAGTTCTTC. Translated, it gives CASSETGRQEQFF.